This T cell receptor (beta chain) was profiled in a study of cytomegalovirus exposure and HLA in healthy donors. Study-wide results and limits: Under in vitro conditions, a few CMV-associated chains were confirmed as specific for CMV antigens. The study designated 164 TCR beta chains cytomegalovirus-associated.

Comments on this clone: Its target is not known.

The PCR ran on 60 Vbeta and 13 Jbeta primers. Some clones are missing from TCRdb's copy, which holds only in-frame ones; the method was immunoSEQ multiplex PCR. The sample includes 150,000 to 200,000 clones, 60% to 80% of them seen just once. After removal of 3 bases from V and 4 bases from J, the junction contained 5 bases not matched to a gene. The CDR3 totals 15 residues. Looked up from germline, CDR1 is SGHVS and CDR2 is FNYEAQ. The sequenced material came from PBMCs. The receptor comes from a man aged 55 to 69 in good health and CMV-seronegative. The chain recombines TRBV7-6 with TRBJ2-1; TRBD2 aligns across 8 bases. DNA of the CDR3: TGTGCCAGCAGCTTCACTAGCGGCTCATACAATGAGCAGTTCTTC. Translated: CASSFTSGSYNEQFF.